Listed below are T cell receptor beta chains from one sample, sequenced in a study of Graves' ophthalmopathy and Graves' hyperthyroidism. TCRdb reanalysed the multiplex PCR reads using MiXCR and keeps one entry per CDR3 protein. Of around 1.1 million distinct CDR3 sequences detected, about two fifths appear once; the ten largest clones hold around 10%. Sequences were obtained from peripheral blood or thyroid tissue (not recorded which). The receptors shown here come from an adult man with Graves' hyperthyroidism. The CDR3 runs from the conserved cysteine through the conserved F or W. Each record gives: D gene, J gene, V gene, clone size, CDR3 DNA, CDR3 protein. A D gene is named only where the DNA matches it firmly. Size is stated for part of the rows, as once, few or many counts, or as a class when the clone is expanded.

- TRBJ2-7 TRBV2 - TGTGCCAGCAATGCGCCGGGACATAAGATCTACGAGCAGTACTTC CASNAPGHKIYEQYF
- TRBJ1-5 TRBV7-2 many TGTGCCAGCAGCTTAAAATCAGGGGAGGGGCAGCCCCAGCATTTT CASSLKSGEGQPQHF
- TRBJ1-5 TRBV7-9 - TGTGCCAGCAGCTTCTATGCAGCACCAGAGACCCAGCATTTT CASSFYAAPETQHF
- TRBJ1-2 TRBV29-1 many TGCAGCGTGCGGGACGGCGGAACTGGCTACACCTTC CSVRDGGTGYTF
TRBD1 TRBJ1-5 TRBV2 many TGTGCCAGCAGTGTTATCAGGGGGGCCGGTCAGCCCCAGCATTTT CASSVIRGAGQPQHF
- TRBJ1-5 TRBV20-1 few TGCAGTGCTAGAGGTGGGGGTGGGGGTACTAGCAATCAGCCCCAGCATTTT CSARGGGGGTSNQPQHF
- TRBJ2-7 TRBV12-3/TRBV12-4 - TGTGCCAGCAGTCGGGGGCATGAGGGGAGGCAGTACTTC CASSRGHEGRQYF
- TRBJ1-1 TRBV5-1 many TGCGCCAGCAGCTTGGCAGTCCGCGGGAACACTGAAGCTTTCTTT CASSLAVRGNTEAFF
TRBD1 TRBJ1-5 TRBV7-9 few TGTGCCAGCAGCGACACAGGGGTGGTTCAGCCCCAGCATTTT CASSDTGVVQPQHF
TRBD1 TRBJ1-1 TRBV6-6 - TGTGCCAGCAGGCAACAGGGGGGGAGGACTGAAGCTTTCTTT CASRQQGGRTEAFF
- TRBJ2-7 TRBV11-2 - TGTGCTAGTTCGCGTTGGAGCTCCTACGAGCAGTACTTC CASSRWSSYEQYF
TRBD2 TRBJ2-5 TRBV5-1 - TGCACCAGCAGCCCCGGTAGCGGGGGGGCTCAAGAGACCCAGTACTTC CTSSPGSGGAQETQYF
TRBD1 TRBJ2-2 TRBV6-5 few TGTGCCACCTCAAGGACAGGGGATCGTAACGGGGAGCTGTTTTTT CATSRTGDRNGELFF
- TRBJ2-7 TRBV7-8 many TGTGCCAGCAGCGGAGGGGGGGGCTACGAGCAGTACTTC CASSGGGGYEQYF
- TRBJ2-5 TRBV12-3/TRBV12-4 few TGTGCCAGCAGTTTAGGTCGTGGCAGACAAGAGACCCAGTACTTC CASSLGRGRQETQYF
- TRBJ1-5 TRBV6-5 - TGTGCCAGCAGCTTCCAGGAGGGGAGCAATCAGCCCGAGCATTTT CASSFQEGSNQPEHF
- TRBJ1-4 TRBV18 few TGTGCCAGCTCACCGGCGGGTAATGAAAAACTGTTTTTT CASSPAGNEKLFF
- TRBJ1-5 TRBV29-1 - TGCAGCTTGGGGGTGGGAATCAATCAGCCCCAGCATTTT CSLGVGINQPQHF
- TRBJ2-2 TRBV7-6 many TGTGCCAGCAGCTCCTCGGCCCAGGGCAACACCGGGGAGCTGTTTTTT CASSSSAQGNTGELFF
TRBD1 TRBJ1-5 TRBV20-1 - TGCAGTGCGTACACAGGGGGAAGAAGCAATCAGCCCCAGCATTTT CSAYTGGRSNQPQHF
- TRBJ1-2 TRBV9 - TGTGCCAGCAAAAGCGGGGCTAACTATGGCTACACCTTC CASKSGANYGYTF